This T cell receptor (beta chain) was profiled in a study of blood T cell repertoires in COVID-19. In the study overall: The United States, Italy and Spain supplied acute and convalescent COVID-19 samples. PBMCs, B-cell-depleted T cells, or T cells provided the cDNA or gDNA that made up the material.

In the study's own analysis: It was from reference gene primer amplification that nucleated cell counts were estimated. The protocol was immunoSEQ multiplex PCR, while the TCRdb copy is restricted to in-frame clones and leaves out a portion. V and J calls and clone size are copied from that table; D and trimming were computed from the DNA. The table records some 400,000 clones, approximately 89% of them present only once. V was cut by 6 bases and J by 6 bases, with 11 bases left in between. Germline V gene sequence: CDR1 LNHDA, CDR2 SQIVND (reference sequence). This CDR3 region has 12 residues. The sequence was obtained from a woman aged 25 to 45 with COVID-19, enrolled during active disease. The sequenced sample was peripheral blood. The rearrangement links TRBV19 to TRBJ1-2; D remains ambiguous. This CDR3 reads CASRASAHGYTF. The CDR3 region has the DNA TGTGCCAGTAGGGCCAGCGCGCATGGCTACACCTTC.